The clone carrying this TCR beta chain was picked up many times. Antigen: not known. Individuals with ophthalmopathy presented a Clinical Activity Score of at least 3, a NOSPECS grade of at least 4 and a duration under 3 months. PBMCs were sourced from roughly 9.3 ml fresh peripheral blood. TCR beta CDR3 region amplification was performed from RNA transcripts. First-round RT-PCR of the TCR CDR3 relied on the HTBI primer set. TCRdb re-analysed the multiplex PCR reads in MiXCR, keeping a single row per CDR3 protein. The data show under 300,000 distinct CDR3 sequences, around 20% seen once. The data stem from a study of T cells in Graves' hyperthyroidism and ophthalmopathy. Overall study findings and caveats: A model using 13 V-J features told ophthalmopathy apart from stable hyperthyroidism.

The CDR3 sequence is 14 residues long. V lost 2 bases and J lost 5, with 11 bases in between. Germline lookup yields CDR1 MDHEN and CDR2 SYDVKM. The source of this sequence is a man between 25 and 39 years old with Graves' ophthalmopathy. The chain uses TRBV28 and TRBJ2-3; a weak D match, TRBD2 (5 bases). The sequenced sample was blood. The CDR3: CASSLEGAGDTQYF. The CDR3 DNA follows: TGTGCCAGCAGTTTAGAGGGAGCAGGAGATACGCAGTATTTT.